The source of this TCR beta chain is a study of a mutant IDH1 vaccine in newly diagnosed glioma. With respect to this clone: No antigen is known for it.

Assay used: immunoSEQ multiplex PCR; TCRdb lists only in-frame clones, some missing. The sample consists of some 27,000 clones, roughly 85% of them appearing once. Time point denoted: week 23, last vaccination. The investigators gave 300 ug of mutant IDH1 20-mer peptide in each vaccine dose, together with topical imiquimod. V dropped 1 base and J dropped 2; count of bases not matched to a gene: 5. This CDR3 spans 16 amino acids. Germline loops: CDR1 LNHDA, CDR2 SQIVND (reference sequence). The chain combines TRBV19 with TRBJ1-5, with 7 bases matching TRBD1. The sequencing here drew on PBMCs, taken from a glioma patient whose treatment included an IDH1 peptide vaccine. The clonotype comes from a woman aged 25 to 39 with glioma. The CDR3 spells CASSIGNRGRNQPQHF. CDR3 bases: TGTGCCAGTAGTATAGGAAACAGGGGCCGCAATCAGCCCCAGCATTTT. The full variable domain, its missing parts supplied by reference TRBV19 and TRBJ1-5, is DGGITQSPKYLFRKEGQNVTLSCEQNLNHDAMYWYRQDPGQGLRLIYYSQIVNDFQKGDIAEGYSVSREKKESFPLTVTSAQKNPTAFYLCASSIGNRGRNQPQHFGDGTRLSIL.